These 20 T cell receptor beta chains share one sample of origin, sequenced in a study of CD8 T cells in Susac syndrome. Roughly 0.45 to 1 ug RNA was reverse transcribed with random hexamers. TCRdb analysed the immunoSEQ multiplex PCR reads with MiXCR anew, one entry per CDR3 protein. The sample shows 200,000 to 300,000 distinct CDR3 sequences, around 93% of them seen only once. Source material: CD4+ T cells from PBMCs. The receptors were sampled from a human donor with multiple sclerosis.

This clonotype was counted once. This chain uses TRBV5-1 with TRBJ1-2; D not resolved. Trimming took 0 bases from V and 6 from J, leaving 3 bases between them. The CDR3 length is 11 residues. Germline loops: CDR1 SGHRS, CDR2 YFSETQ. The CDR3 region is CASSLEHGYTF. The CDR3 coding sequence is TGCGCCAGCAGCTTGGAACATGGCTACACCTTC.

This chain connects TRBV25-1 to TRBJ1-6, with no clear D. Germline CDR1 MGHDK, CDR2 SYGVNS. Trimming shortened V by 4 bases and J by 7 bases, and 11 bases separated the two germline ends. The CDR3 has 14 amino acids. The CDR3 reads CASSGDGRNSPLHF. The DNA of the CDR3 is TGTGCCAGCAGTGGCGACGGTAGGAATTCACCCCTCCACTTT. The full variable domain, completed using reference TRBV25-1 and TRBJ1-6, is EADIYQTPRYLVIGTGKKITLECSQTMGHDKMYWYQQDPGMELHLIHYSYGVNSTEKGDLSSESTVSRIRTEHFPLTLESARPSHTSQYLCASSGDGRNSPLHFGNGTRLTVT.

V gene TRBV20-1 combines with J gene TRBJ2-3; no reliable D call. This CDR3 comprises 16 residues. V lost 2 bases to trimming and J lost 0 bases, with 15 bases between them. Germline V gene lookup returns CDR1 DFQATT and CDR2 SNEGSKA (reference sequence). CDR3 nucleotides: TGCAGTGCTAGACTTCGAGCGAGAACTAGCACAGATACGCAGTATTTT. Translation gives CSARLRARTSTDTQYF.

The chain combines TRBV12-3 or TRBV12-4 with TRBJ1-2, with no clear D. V gave up 2 bases and J gave up 7 bases, with 5 bases separating them. CDR3 size: 11 residues. CDR3 nucleotide sequence: TGTGCCAGCAGTTTAAGGTCTGGCTACACCTTC. Protein product: CASSLRSGYTF.

The chain combines TRBV23-1 with TRBJ1-5, with 9 bases aligning to TRBD1. TRBV23-1 is filed as an ORF, its function uncertain. This CDR3 has 17 amino acids. The V and J ends lost 3 bases and 6 bases, in that order; junction bases with no gene match: 12. The CDR3 DNA reads as TGCGCCAGCAGTCACCGTCGGAGGGACAGGGTATGTCAGCCCCAGCATTTT. The encoded protein is CASSHRRRDRVCQPQHF.

This clonotype was picked up one time. This chain connects TRBV25-1 to TRBJ2-5; D is perhaps TRBD1 (6 bases). Germline CDR1 is MGHDK and CDR2 is SYGVNS. The length of the CDR3 is 15 residues. With 2 bases removed from V and 5 bases from J, the gap between germline ends came to 15 bases. The CDR3 nucleotides are TGTGCCAGCAGTGAACCCACAGGGACCGGGGAGACCCAGTACTTC. This translates into CASSEPTGTGETQYF.

The V and J genes are TRBV20-1 and TRBJ2-1; D perhaps matches TRBD2 (6 bases). The germline V gene encodes CDR1 DFQATT and CDR2 SNEGSKA (reference sequence). This CDR3 has 13 amino acids. V shed 3 bases and J shed 9 bases, with 15 bases lying between them. CDR3 DNA sequence: TGCAGTGCTAGCCCCCTGGTTAGCGGTGAGCAGTTCTTC. Protein sequence: CSASPLVSGEQFF.

J is TRBJ1-4 and V is TRBV5-4, with D tentatively TRBD1 (5 bases). Germline V gene lookup returns CDR1 SGHNT and CDR2 YYREEE (reference sequence). The CDR3 spans 14 residues. Trimming left V 3 bases short and J 5 bases short, with 11 bases between. CDR3 sequence: CASSSGGLNEKLFF. CDR3 DNA: TGTGCCAGCAGCTCCGGGGGTCTCAATGAAAAACTGTTTTTT.

This chain connects TRBV5-4 to TRBJ1-4; D gene ambiguous. Trimming removed 0 bases from V and 8 bases from J, with 8 bases in between. This CDR3 has 13 residues. In germline, CDR1 is SGHNT, CDR2 YYREEE (reference sequence). The CDR3 sequence is CASSLAGVEKLFF. DNA of the CDR3: TGTGCCAGCAGCTTGGCCGGGGTGGAAAAACTGTTTTTT.

The V gene is TRBV7-9, the J gene TRBJ1-1; D call uncertain. Per germline, CDR1 SEHNR and CDR2 FQNEAQ (reference sequence). CDR3 length: 15 amino acids. Trimming took off 4 bases at V and 0 bases at J, with 12 bases between the two ends. The CDR3 loop reads CASSSDVTMNTEAFF. The CDR3 nucleotides read TGTGCCAGCAGCTCGGACGTGACCATGAACACTGAAGCTTTCTTT.

This chain links TRBV18 with TRBJ2-3, with TRBD1 identical over 8 bases. Germline CDR1 and CDR2: KGHSH and LQKENI. V was clipped by 1 base and J by 0 bases; unmatched bases: 6. The CDR3 has 17 residues. The CDR3 nucleotides are TGTGCCAGCTCACCACTGCGCAGGACAGGGAGCACAGATACGCAGTATTTT. It codes for CASSPLRRTGSTDTQYF.

The V gene is TRBV15, the J gene TRBJ2-7; 12 nucleotides match TRBD2. V lost 0 bases and J lost 4; bases outside the gene matches: 4. Germline V CDR1 and CDR2: LNHNV, YYDKDF (reference sequence). This CDR3 spans 16 amino acids. The CDR3 loop is CATSRDYGLAGYEQYV. The DNA of the CDR3 is TGTGCCACCAGCAGAGATTACGGACTAGCGGGGTACGAGCAGTACGTC.

The chain links TRBV19 to TRBJ1-2, with D possibly being TRBD1 (5 bases). The CDR3 spans 12 residues. Looked up from germline, CDR1 is LNHDA and CDR2 is SQIVND (reference sequence). The CDR3 region is CAAVGPNYGYTF. The CDR3 DNA sequence: TGTGCTGCAGTGGGACCAAACTATGGCTACACCTTC.

J is TRBJ2-7 and V is TRBV20-1; 7 nucleotides line up with TRBD1. The CDR3 has 14 amino acids. CDR1 is DFQATT and CDR2 is SNEGSKA in the germline V gene (reference sequence). Unmatched junction bases numbered 6, after V lost 3 bases and J lost 1 base. CDR3: CSASRDSISYEQYF. CDR3 DNA: TGCAGTGCTAGCCGGGACAGCATTTCCTACGAGCAGTACTTC.

The genes are TRBV5-4 and TRBJ1-4, with D maybe TRBD1 (5 bases). V lost 5 bases and J 3 bases, leaving 23 bases between the germline ends. This CDR3 comprises 18 residues. CDR1 is SGHNT, CDR2 YYREEE, per germline (reference sequence). The DNA of the CDR3 is TGTGCCAGCAGTCAAACCCGGGGGTATACGGCTGCTAATGAAAAACTGTTTTTT. Residues: CASSQTRGYTAANEKLFF.

The chain joins TRBV6-1 to TRBJ2-2; possible D gene TRBD1, 6 bases. The CDR3 is 14 amino acids. Trimming took 6 bases from V and 6 from J, leaving 14 bases between them. Germline V gene data show CDR1 as MNHNS and CDR2 as SASEGT. CDR3 nucleotides: TGTGCCAGCAGCGCCGCGCGGACAGCCGGGGAGCTGTTTTTT. Translated: CASSAARTAGELFF.

This chain links TRBV20-1 with TRBJ1-1; possibly TRBD1 for D (5 bases). Between the trimmed V and J ends, which lost 5 bases and 0 bases, there was a span of 16 bases. The germline V gene has CDR1 DFQATT and CDR2 SNEGSKA (reference sequence). This CDR3 contains 15 residues. DNA of the CDR3: TGCAGTGCTTCGACTACGACAGCTATGAACACTGAAGCTTTCTTT. Translating gives CSASTTTAMNTEAFF.

This clonotype appeared a single time. The chain has TRBV5-4 and TRBJ2-1; D not resolved. The CDR3 totals 14 residues. Between the trimmed V and J ends, which lost 0 bases and 7 bases, there was a span of 11 bases. In germline, CDR1 is SGHNT, CDR2 YYREEE (reference sequence). In DNA form, the CDR3 reads TGTGCCAGCAGCTTGGAACCACAGAGGAATGAGCAGTTCTTC. It specifies CASSLEPQRNEQFF. Full variable domain (remainder filled in from reference TRBV5-4 and TRBJ2-1): ETGVTQSPTHLIKTRGQQVTLRCSSQSGHNTVSWYQQALGQGPQFIFQYYREEENGRGNFPPRFSGLQFPNYSSELNVNALELDDSALYLCASSLEPQRNEQFFGPGTRLTVL.

The chain links TRBV6-4 to TRBJ2-1; D is unresolved. Per the germline V gene, CDR1 is MRHNA and CDR2 is SNTAGT. The CDR3 is 9 amino acids. Trimming shortened V by 11 bases and J by 3 bases, and 2 bases separated the two germline ends. Here the CDR3 DNA reads TGTGCCGGCTACAATGAGCAGTTCTTC. Translation gives CAGYNEQFF.

A word on this clonotype: Its ends do not fully match the called genes, so a read error is possible. This chain joins TRBV7-7 and TRBJ2-1; 14 bases are shared with TRBD2. CDR1 and CDR2 from the germline V gene are SSHAT and FNYEAQ (reference sequence). This CDR3 is 17 amino acids long. The CDR3 coding sequence is TGTGCTAGCAGTAAAACGGGGACTAGCGGGAGTGGGGATGAGCAGTTCTTC. It codes for CASSKTGTSGSGDEQFF.